This paragraph reports one T cell receptor (beta chain). Its antigen is not known. A 120-subject validation cohort, separate from the approximately 720-subject first cohort, supplied the donors. V dropped 4 bases and J dropped 6 bases, with 12 bases sitting between them. The CDR3 extends over 13 amino acids. Germline CDR1 is MNHNS and CDR2 is SASEGT. These data originate in a study of cytomegalovirus exposure and HLA in healthy donors. The study's findings and limits: Cytomegalovirus-associated status was assigned to 150 to 200 TCR beta chains. Both high specificity and high sensitivity reportedly marked the classifier's diagnosis of cytomegalovirus status.

Some clones are missing from TCRdb's copy, which holds only in-frame ones; the method was immunoSEQ multiplex PCR. The table lists 150,000 to 200,000 clones, about 82% of them singletons. The receptor's source is a woman aged 18-29 years in good health and CMV-seronegative. The J gene is TRBJ1-2, the V gene TRBV6-1; weak D call: TRBD1 (6 bases). Sequencing was carried out using PBMCs. Here the CDR3 DNA reads TGTGCCAGCAGTGTACAGGGAGGGGATGGCTACACCTTC. As protein: CASSVQGGDGYTF.